This T cell receptor (beta chain) was recorded in a study of PD-L1 blockade in urothelial cancer (TCRdb year 2017). For the study in its entirety: Every patient began therapy around 2014 and was given atezolizumab 1,200 mg intravenously every 3 weeks. About 90% of the 29 patients were males with bladder-origin urothelial cancer, and 18 of 29 reported a prior smoking history. An ECOG performance status of 0 or 1 was recorded for the patients, and 0 to 3 prior chemotherapy regimens had been received by the patients. Blood samples were analyzed at 3 weeks after treatment start (second dose) and at 6 weeks after treatment start. Blood samples yielded a median of 141,255 T cells and more than 80,000 unique TCRs, with median clonality about 0.08. Somatic, immune and clinical correlates of response to PD-L1 blockade with atezolizumab in urothelial cancer were the focus of an exploratory multi-omic analysis. Pretreatment tumor samples, along with matched peripheral blood serially collected before and after atezolizumab treatment, were subjected to TCR sequencing. Durable clinical benefit was defined as a progression-free survival longer than 6 months, and TCR features were additionally tested against progression-free survival and overall survival. In the same patients, whole exome sequencing and RNA sequencing of pretreatment tumors were performed in addition to TCR sequencing. Durable clinical benefit was achieved by nine patients and was not achieved by 20 patients. Around 29 patients had pretreatment blood TCR-seq, approximately 24 had at least one posttreatment blood collection, and approximately 24 had tumor TCR-seq.

Beyond this particular receptor, the publication reports: Because of the small sample size (n ≈ 29) and the many exploratory analyses performed, the results are intended to be regarded as hypothesis-generating. Among patients with durable benefit, tumor-associated TCR clones showed greater expansion in peripheral blood 3 weeks after treatment started (n ≈ 23, p = 0.022). A pretreatment peripheral blood TCR clonality below the median was linked to improved progression-free and overall survival.

The cysteine opens and the phenylalanine closes a CDR3 of 13 amino acids. Only the CDR3 part of the read is kept: 39 bases, read in frame from the first base. CDR1 and CDR2, looked up from the germline V gene, are SNHLY and FYNNEI. V and J are trimmed by 8 bases and 1 base, and the gene matches miss 2 bases of the junction. This sample's time point label indicates: peripheral blood 6 weeks after treatment start. The cohort comprised fewer than 35 patients with locally advanced or metastatic urothelial carcinoma treated at Memorial Sloan Kettering on a trial protocol. Peripheral blood mononuclear cells were collected from each patient pretreatment and during treatment, giving between 1 and 8 total time points per patient. The Qiagen DNeasy Blood extraction kit was used to purify genomic DNA from total PBMCs and tumor samples. PBMCs were collected pretreatment and during treatment, and were isolated and stored as previously described.

Turning to this clone: The antigen it binds to is not known. Per-nucleotide qualities are absent, and no much larger clonotype sits a single base away.

To estimate absolute template abundance from read counts, synthetic TCR analog templates were spiked into each PCR. TCRbeta CDR3 regions were amplified from genomic DNA with bias-controlled V and J gene primers using the immunoSEQ assay. Rearranged TCRbeta segments were sequenced at approximately 20X coverage. The authors processed their data as follows. Clustering was used to correct sequencing errors, and CDR3s were annotated against IMGT so that V, D and J genes could be assigned. Out-of-frame and stop-codon sequences were excluded, and only productive TCRbeta rearrangements were used in downstream analyses. To compute clonality, Shannon entropy was normalized by the log of the number of unique productive sequences and then subtracted from one. Fisher's exact test with Benjamini-Hochberg correction, using a cutoff of adjusted p below 0.01, was how clones that differed between time points or between blood and tumor were identified. Imported from immuneACCESS, the table was reduced by TCRdb to in-frame sequences with V and J called. These copies leave out some clones; in studies compared against another copy, an unresolved V gene accounts for under half, and the cause of the remainder is not known. V, J and clone size reflect that table, while D and trimming were determined from the DNA. For this sample there are 95,000 to 130,000 clones; about 89% appear just once. Of the sample, 1.5% to 2% is held by the ten largest clones.

This specimen was PBMCs, taken around atezolizumab (anti-PD-L1) treatment. The source of this sequence is a man between 60 and 70 years old with urothelial cancer. The chain uses TRBV2 and TRBJ1-5, with 7 central nucleotides matching TRBD1. The CDR3 in this case is CASGQESNQPQHF. The bases are TGTGCCAGCGGACAGGAGAGCAATCAGCCCCAGCATTTT.